These T cell receptor beta chains were read from a single sample in a study of OX40 agonist ivuxolimab in advanced cancers. TCRdb's table, derived via immunoSEQ multiplex PCR, lists solely in-frame clones and lacks some. The data show about 77,000 clones, over 80% seen once. The material sequenced was CD4+ or CD8+ T cells sorted from blood, taken in a trial of the OX40 agonist ivuxolimab. The origin of the receptors is an adult with an advanced solid tumor such as melanoma, head and neck, liver or kidney cancer. CDR3s include the opening cysteine and the closing phenylalanine or tryptophan. D genes are given only for firm matches. Rows may omit the clone size; those that give it use once, few, many or a size class.

TRBD1,TRBV10-3,.,TRBJ2-3,CAISIGTGTDTQYF,TGTGCCATCAGTATAGGGACAGGCACAGATACGCAGTATTTT
TRBD1,TRBV7-9,.,TRBJ1-6,CASSPDRGNSPLHF,TGTGCCAGCAGCCCGGACAGGGGGAATTCACCCCTCCACTTT
.,TRBV28,.,TRBJ2-7,CASSLRIYEQYF,TGTGCCAGCAGCCTGAGGATCTACGAGCAGTACTTC
.,TRBV27,few,TRBJ2-7,CASRPGSAYEQYF,TGTGCCAGCAGACCCGGGAGTGCCTACGAGCAGTACTTC
.,TRBV5-1,.,TRBJ1-1,CASSLYGGNTEAFF,TGCGCCAGCAGCTTGTATGGTGGCAACACTGAAGCTTTCTTT
.,TRBV28,.,TRBJ1-3,CAVNRAFSGNTIYF,TGTGCCGTTAACAGGGCCTTCTCTGGAAACACCATATATTTT
.,TRBV9,once,TRBJ1-5,CASSVWSGPNQPQHF,TGTGCCAGCAGCGTATGGTCTGGACCGAATCAGCCCCAGCATTTT
.,TRBV5-1,few,TRBJ1-2,CASQGAYGYTF,TGCGCCAGTCAGGGCGCCTATGGCTACACCTTC
.,TRBV2,.,TRBJ1-5,CASKLGENQPQHF,TGTGCCAGCAAATTGGGGGAAAATCAGCCCCAGCATTTT
.,TRBV2,.,TRBJ1-6,CASLAEAGFLNSPLHF,TGTGCCAGCCTAGCCGAGGCAGGCTTTTTAAATTCACCCCTCCACTTT
.,TRBV7-2,.,TRBJ1-3,CASSLVWGRENTIYF,TGTGCCAGCAGCTTAGTCTGGGGGAGGGAAAACACCATATATTTT
.,TRBV5-1,.,TRBJ2-7,CASSLGMSSYEQYF,TGCGCCAGCAGCTTAGGCATGAGCTCCTACGAGCAGTACTTC
.,TRBV4-1,.,TRBJ1-6,CASSQDGRGWDNSPLHF,TGCGCCAGCAGCCAAGACGGCAGGGGCTGGGATAATTCACCCCTCCACTTT
TRBD2,TRBV28,few,TRBJ2-3,CASSYLGGGVSDTQYF,TGTGCCAGCAGTTATCTGGGCGGGGGGGTTTCAGATACGCAGTATTTT
TRBD1,TRBV10-3,.,TRBJ2-7,CAINRDRGDEQYF,TGTGCCATCAACCGGGACAGGGGAGACGAGCAGTACTTC
.,TRBV7-9,few,TRBJ1-5,CASSSTGGQPQHF,TGTGCCAGCAGCTCCACTGGGGGCCAGCCCCAGCATTTT
.,TRBV7-2,.,TRBJ2-7,CASSLEAGISYEQYF,TGTGCCAGCAGCTTAGAGGCAGGGATATCTTACGAGCAGTACTTC
.,TRBV7-2,few,TRBJ2-7,CASSLAGPGIEQYF,TGTGCCAGCAGCTTAGCGGGCCCCGGCATCGAGCAGTACTTC
.,TRBV2,.,TRBJ1-5,CASSEVSTGLSVPAHF,TGTGCCAGCAGTGAGGTGTCGACAGGCCTATCAGTCCCAGCACATTTT
TRBD1,TRBV30,.,TRBJ1-5,CAWSSRRDSLNQPQHF,TGTGCCTGGAGTTCTCGCCGGGACAGCCTAAATCAGCCCCAGCATTTT
.,TRBV7-9,.,TRBJ1-1,CASIGTSNTEAFF,TGTGCCAGCATCGGGACGTCGAACACTGAAGCTTTCTTT
TRBD1,TRBV7-3,.,TRBJ2-7,CASSLGTGTGSYEQYF,TGTGCCAGCAGCTTGGGGACCGGGACAGGGTCCTACGAGCAGTACTTC
TRBD1,TRBV19,.,TRBJ1-2,CASRRDRGNYGYTF,TGTGCCAGTAGAAGGGACAGGGGTAACTATGGCTACACCTTC
.,TRBV6-5,.,TRBJ2-3,CASSYRGLNTDTQYF,TGTGCCAGCAGTTACAGGGGCTTGAACACAGATACGCAGTATTTT
TRBD1,TRBV28,.,TRBJ1-2,CASSLGGNYGYTF,TGTGCCAGCAGTCTAGGGGGCAACTATGGCTACACCTTC
.,TRBV13,few,TRBJ1-1,CASSLLWGATREAFF,TGTGCCAGCAGCTTACTATGGGGGGCGACTCGGGAAGCTTTCTTT
.,TRBV19,.,TRBJ1-1,CASSIDRNTEAFF,TGTGCCAGTAGTATAGACAGGAACACTGAAGCTTTCTTT
.,TRBV4-1,.,TRBJ2-7,CASSQAMTTTYEQYF,TGCGCCAGCAGCCAGGCGATGACAACTACCTACGAGCAGTACTTC
.,TRBV7-8,.,TRBJ1-4,CASSPVPGTSEKLFF,TGTGCCAGCAGCCCAGTACCCGGGACCAGTGAAAAACTGTTTTTT
.,TRBV11-2,.,TRBJ2-5,CASSLVPGQEGGETQYF,TGTGCCAGCAGCTTAGTGCCGGGACAAGAAGGCGGAGAGACCCAGTACTTC
.,TRBV6-5,.,TRBJ1-5,CASSYSPQGNQPQHF,TGTGCCAGCAGTTACTCACCCCAGGGGAATCAGCCCCAGCATTTT
TRBD2,TRBV11-2,.,TRBJ2-3,CASSGLAGVDTQYF,TGTGCCAGCAGCGGACTAGCGGGGGTCGATACGCAGTATTTT
TRBD2,TRBV10-3,.,TRBJ2-1,CAISERLAGGANEQFF,TGTGCCATCAGTGAAAGACTAGCGGGAGGAGCAAATGAGCAGTTCTTC
.,TRBV21-1,.,TRBJ1-4,CASSKRGVTTNEKLFF,TGTGCCAGCAGCAAACGTGGAGTAACAACTAATGAAAAACTGTTTTTT
.,TRBV2,.,TRBJ2-5,CASRDLLGGGETQYF,TGTGCCAGCAGAGATCTTTTGGGGGGCGGAGAGACCCAGTACTTC
TRBD2,TRBV19,.,TRBJ2-7,CASSIAGGILTYEQYF,TGTGCCAGTAGTATAGCGGGGGGGATTCTAACCTACGAGCAGTACTTC
TRBD1,TRBV6-6,.,TRBJ1-1,CASSQGTGVTEAFF,TGTGCCAGCAGTCAAGGGACAGGGGTCACTGAAGCTTTCTTT
.,TRBV5-8,once,TRBJ2-3,CASSLLLGGTVYTDTQYF,TGTGCCAGCAGCTTGTTGTTGGGGGGAACGGTTTACACAGATACGCAGTATTTT
.,TRBV9,.,TRBJ2-2,CASSPGTITGELFF,TGTGCCAGCAGCCCCGGGACCATCACCGGGGAGCTGTTTTTT
TRBD2,TRBV7-6,once,TRBJ2-1,CASSRTSGVYNEQFF,TGTGCCAGCAGTCGGACTAGCGGAGTCTACAATGAGCAGTTCTTC
TRBD1,TRBV7-3,.,TRBJ2-3,CASSYSQGATDTQYF,TGTGCCAGCAGCTACTCCCAGGGGGCGACAGATACGCAGTATTTT
TRBD1,TRBV27,.,TRBJ2-7,CASSLNRGYEQYF,TGTGCCAGCAGTTTGAACAGGGGCTACGAGCAGTACTTC
.,TRBV5-1,.,TRBJ2-6,CASSLEASSGANVLTF,TGCGCCAGCAGCTTGGAGGCAAGTTCGGGGGCCAACGTCCTGACTTTC
.,TRBV7-6,.,TRBJ2-1,CASSRLGGFSGVPYNEQFF,TGTGCCAGCAGCCGCTTAGGGGGATTTTCGGGAGTCCCCTACAATGAGCAGTTCTTC
.,TRBV25-1,.,TRBJ2-1,CASSGPLGRNEQFF,TGTGCCAGCAGTGGCCCCTTAGGACGCAATGAGCAGTTCTTC
.,TRBV11-2,.,TRBJ2-1,CASSLAGHYNEQFF,TGTGCCAGCAGCTTAGCGGGACATTACAATGAGCAGTTCTTC
.,TRBV28,.,TRBJ1-1,CASSLPSVGRGSRTEAFF,TGTGCCAGCAGTTTACCCTCAGTAGGAAGGGGGAGTCGAACTGAAGCTTTCTTT
.,TRBV7-2,.,TRBJ2-5,CASSPGTRGETQYF,TGTGCCAGCAGCCCAGGGACAAGGGGAGAGACCCAGTACTTC
.,TRBV18,.,TRBJ1-5,CASSPQGSNQPQHF,TGTGCCAGCTCGCCTCAGGGTAGCAATCAGCCCCAGCATTTT
TRBD1,TRBV20-1,.,TRBJ2-7,CSAGTVEQYF,TGCAGTGCGGGGACAGTCGAGCAGTACTTC
.,TRBV5-1,.,TRBJ2-5,CASSLEVQETQYF,TGCGCCAGCAGCTTAGAAGTGCAAGAGACCCAGTACTTC
TRBD1,TRBV2,.,TRBJ2-2,CASSEARGQGGTGELFF,TGTGCCAGCAGTGAAGCGAGGGGACAGGGAGGGACCGGGGAGCTGTTTTTT